This T cell receptor beta chain was documented in a study of T cells in Graves' hyperthyroidism and ophthalmopathy (dated by TCRdb to about 2019). Regarding the study in general: Peripheral blood samples were taken at initial diagnosis, before any treatment was given. A discovery cohort of roughly 100 patients, 43 with Graves' ophthalmopathy and 55 to 65 with stable Graves' hyperthyroidism, was used to find distinguishing TCR V-J signatures. An independent validation cohort of under 20 hyperthyroidism patients and 17 patients who later progressed to ophthalmopathy tested prospective prediction of ophthalmopathy. The approximately 100 discovery patients were randomly split 7:3 into training and test sets. In over five Graves' hyperthyroidism patients, the study also compared T-cell repertoires from thyroid tissue with T-cell repertoires from blood. Following sampling, methimazole starting at 30 mg daily was given to hyperthyroidism patients, and high-dose intravenous methylprednisolone was given to ophthalmopathy patients. TCR Vbeta CDR3 sequencing of fewer than 150 peripheral blood samples (43 ophthalmopathy, about 75 hyperthyroidism and approximately 17 progressor patients) is reported in the paper.

Counted from cysteine to phenylalanine, this CDR3 has 13 amino acids. Solely the CDR3 DNA is kept, with 39 bases framed from the first base. Looking up the germline V gene (reference sequence) yields CDR1 DFQATT and CDR2 SNEGSKA. At the junction V is shortened by 3 bases and J by 7 bases, with 13 bases in between. Ophthalmopathy patients had moderately to severely active disease, Clinical Activity Score of at least 3, NOSPECS grade of at least 4, and duration under 3 months. The study excluded patients with uncontrolled infections, other autoimmune diseases, pregnancy or lactation. Diagnoses were established on the basis of clinical symptoms, serum thyroxine and TRAb, thyroid ultrasound, and orbital computed tomography. PBMCs were separated from under 12 ml of fresh peripheral blood using Ficoll-Paque density gradient centrifugation. Trizol reagent was used to extract total RNA, and RNA quality was then checked on an Agilent 2100 Bioanalyzer.

Amplification of TCR beta CDR3 regions was carried out from RNA transcripts. A first-round RT-PCR of the TCR CDR3 used the HTBI primer set with the Qiagen OneStep RT-PCR kit. A second multiplex PCR round built the libraries, followed by size selection and purification. Sequencing of the libraries was done on an Illumina HiSeq2000 using paired-end 100 bp reads. The original pipeline was this. Raw data were processed with SOAPnuke, discarding reads with adapters, uncalled bases, mean Phred below 15, or no exact constant-primer or identifier match. COPE v1.2.5 was used to merge the high-quality paired reads, and each unique nucleotide sequence was defined as a clonotype. MiTCR v1.1 was used to align the clonotypes against IMGT TRBV, TRBD and TRBJ reference segments. Analysis was restricted to V-J combinations with a frequency above 0.0001, which covered roughly 99% of repertoires. The TCS score was defined as the ratio of F50 (clonal expansion) to E x V (chaos), calculated using BLOSUM62-based TCRdist between CDR3 peptides within each V-J. Welch's t-statistics and random forest reduced around 520 V-J features to around 14, which were used in a naive Bayes classifier (R e1071). TCRdb's own reprocessing of the public reads used fastp at Q25 and MiXCR and kept productive beta chains. Entries that share a CDR3 protein sequence are merged under the most common genes and DNA. V and J calls and clone size were set by TCRdb, not the authors. The sample table lists 500,000 to 550,000 distinct CDR3 sequences, 15% to 20% of them with a count of one. Around 50% of the sample goes to the ten largest clones.

Study-level results and caveats: Ophthalmopathy was separated from stable hyperthyroidism by a 13 V-J signature model, with approximately 90% sensitivity and around 81% specificity obtained in cross-validation and 80%/75% obtained in testing. In validation, progression to ophthalmopathy was predicted by the model with 70.59% sensitivity and about 72% specificity, a median of approximately 6.5 months before onset. No statistical method was used to set the sample size in advance, and investigators knew the group allocation. Most expanded thyroid clonotypes (frequency above 0.001) were also found in blood, which suggests that blood repertoires may mirror thyroid immune responses.

Many counts were recorded for this clonotype. No antigen is known for it. Base qualities were left out, and no much larger clone turns up one base away. The rearranged segments are TRBV20-1 and TRBJ2-1, with no D gene named confidently. The TCR originated in a man aged 40-55 years with Graves' ophthalmopathy. Sample: blood. The CDR3 reads as follows: CSASWLGLNEQFF. The sequenced DNA is TGCAGTGCTAGCTGGCTCGGGCTGAATGAGCAGTTCTTC.